The T cell receptor (beta chain) described here comes from a study of shared clonotypes between healthy human individuals. Broader study findings: Rarefaction exposed incomplete sorted-subset sequencing despite large depth.

From CD4+ cells came CD45RA+ naive and CD45RA-negative memory subsets. To note about this clone: The antigen is undetermined.

Sequencing was at deep level. Repertoires were generated with immunoSEQ multiplex PCR, while TCRdb's copy carries only in-frame clones and drops some. The sample has more than 2 million clones; around 95% are singletons. Germline lookup yields CDR1 SGHTA and CDR2 FQGNSA. The CDR3 has 18 residues. The V end was cut by 5 bases, the J end by 6 bases, with 29 bases between. Sequencing was done on a sample of naive CD4+ T cells sorted from blood. Described subset: CD45RA+ positively selected. This TCR came from a man between 18 and 35 years old in good health. The V call is TRBV7-2, the J call TRBJ2-7; tentatively, D is TRBD1 or TRBD2 (5 bases each). CDR3 sequence (DNA): TGTGCCAGCAGCAGAGGTGGGTGGGGGATGCCTTATAGTAGCGAGCAGTACTTC. As protein: CASSRGGWGMPYSSEQYF.